This TCR beta chain was sequenced for a study of blood T cell repertoires in COVID-19. Across the study: Spain, Italy and the United States supplied samples that represented acute and convalescent COVID-19.

This clone was found once. Germline CDR1 is DFQATT and CDR2 is SNEGSKA (reference sequence). This CDR3 has 15 amino acids. The J segment lost 0 bases and the V segment lost 3 bases, leaving 5 bases of the junction unmatched. Source study methods: Nucleated cell number was recorded as an estimate derived from reference gene primer amplification. The assay was immunoSEQ multiplex PCR, and TCRdb's table has in-frame clones only and misses some. V and J calls and clone size are copied from that table; D and trimming were computed from the DNA. This sample has 65,000 to 70,000 clones; roughly 87% occur once, and the top ten carry around 3%.

This TCR derives from an elderly man with acute or convalescent COVID-19. Sequences were obtained from peripheral blood. This chain uses TRBV20-1 with TRBJ2-1; TRBD2 agrees at 7 bases. The CDR3 DNA sequence: TGCAGTGCTAGTAAGGCGGGAGTCTCCTACAATGAGCAGTTCTTC. This codes for CSASKAGVSYNEQFF.